Described below is a single T cell receptor beta chain sequence and its context. This clone was picked up one time. No antigen is known for it. Nothing much larger sits one base from this clone, and base qualities are not available. The data originate from a study of cytomegalovirus exposure and HLA in healthy donors (dated by TCRdb to between 2016 and 2019). For the study in its entirety: In an earlier analysis of 550 to 750 of the donors, 276 Gb of sequence data and 90 million to 130 million unique TCR beta sequences from 150 million to 200 million T cells were reported. An early release that covered about 640 HLA-typed donors contained 300 to 350 gigabases of sequencing data and some 87 million unique TCR sequences. The genetic ancestry cluster associated with self-reported Caucasian donors included about 81% of the roughly 380 genotyped donors. The study aimed to test whether cataloging public T cell receptors could reveal signatures of past pathogen exposure. Using immunosequencing, the study profiled T cell repertoires from about 650 subjects and related those repertoires to cytomegalovirus serostatus. In addition to the first cohort of approximately 670 subjects, a separate validation cohort of approximately 110 different subjects was used. To predict cytomegalovirus infection status, the study combined high-throughput TCR immunosequencing, statistical association of individual TCRs with disease status, and machine learning. To study patterns of TCR occurrence, a later analysis re-analyzed previously published TCR beta repertoires from 666 donors and added high-resolution HLA genotyping. The later analysis used no new phenotypic data to find candidate immune exposures, relying instead on TCR beta sequences and their occurrence across donors. To decide whether each TCR beta V gene segment behaved as functional or pseudogenic, an earlier analysis of some 600 of the donors relied on high-throughput TCR beta sequencing. Donor age, sex, ethnicity and CMV serostatus were compiled alongside the repertoire data. A later genetic analysis used genome-wide SNP genotypes for about three fifths of the roughly 700 donors, treating that subset as a discovery cohort. Every discovery cohort repertoire had been produced on one sequencing platform. Class I and class II HLA loci were covered by the typing at four-digit resolution. Typing coverage differed by locus: A, B, C, DRB1 and DQB1 were typed in about 620-640 donors, DQA1 in 500 to 550, DPA1 in 606, and DPB1 in approximately 450. About five DR-DQ haplotypes were treated as single units for association and clustering because of strong linkage in the cohort. Among some 400 genotyped donors of the cohort, an average of approximately 250,000 unique TCR beta nucleotide sequences were sequenced per donor, around 18% of them non-productive.

The investigation overall reported the following: Linkage disequilibrium might explain the correlated functional status among segregating V segments, but an unknown experimental factor could not be excluded. In a later analysis, HLA-associated TCR beta chains were found to be more clonally expanded and to have lower generation probabilities than equally common non-associated chains. The only immune exposure information available for the cohort was CMV serostatus. Some IMGT-functional V segments, including TRBV6-2 and TRBV6-3, could not be told apart with the 87-base-pair reads, so those segments were excluded. A group of highly shared sequence variants was considered likely to be a technical artifact of the sequencing pipeline. A few of the identified cytomegalovirus-associated TCR beta chains were confirmed in vitro to be specific for cytomegalovirus antigens. Because HLA typing was unavailable for some donors at each locus, only the typed subset was used in association tests. A further reported finding was that TCR beta sequences accurately predicted the HLA-A and HLA-B alleles for most subjects in the first cohort. Presence/absence analyses assumed roughly uniform sequencing depth across donors, an assumption that may not hold. A later analysis reported that several top co-occurrence clusters appeared linked to parvovirus B19, influenza, CMV and Epstein-Barr virus. It was suggested by the authors that the approach could potentially be generalized to other disease states and immunological phenotypes. In a later genetic analysis, a missense DCLRE1C variant was associated with V-gene and J-gene trimming of TCR beta chains, and the association was replicated in an independent cohort. The earlier analysis of some 560 of the donors excluded approximately 15 rarely observed V segments, including chromosome 9 orphons, because counts were too low. The study gave a list of 150 to 200 TCR beta chains associated with cytomegalovirus. Across donors, most TCR sequences were observed very rarely, whereas some public TCRs were present in many individuals. According to a later genetic analysis, donors in an Asian-associated ancestry cluster had fewer N-insertions in productive TCRs than the roughly 670-donor mean. Broadly in line with IMGT annotations, most TCR beta V segments showed up in productive rearrangements about 87% or about 30% of the time in an earlier analysis of 450 to 600 of the donors. Strong co-occurrence of HLA alleles, especially DR and DQ, made assigning TCR associations to individual alleles difficult. In this cohort, only TCR beta chains were sequenced, and detectable features were limited by the absence of alpha or paired-chain data. A later analysis associated 15,000 to 20,000 TCR beta sequences with specific HLA alleles at a false discovery rate of 0.05. Cytomegalovirus status was reported to be diagnosed by the classifier with high specificity and sensitivity in both the original and validation cohorts. A later analysis found that most CMV-associated TCR beta chains appeared HLA-restricted, with HLA associations seemingly driven largely by CMV exposure. In a later analysis, the rate of TCR association differed among HLA loci, with DRB1 alleles having the most associated TCRs and HLA-C alleles having the fewest.

Between the V and J ends, shortened by 4 bases and 8 bases respectively, the junction contains 8 bases. Based on the germline V gene (reference sequence), the CDR1 and CDR2 sequences are DFQATT and SNEGSKA. The CDR3 has 10 amino acids, counting the end cysteine and phenylalanine. Only the CDR3 part of the read is kept: 30 bases, read in frame from the first base. Library preparation used the immunoSEQ multiplex PCR assay. The multiplex PCR relied on a mix of 60 forward primers for TCR Vbeta segments and 13 reverse primers for TCR Jbeta segments. The CDR3 region of rearranged TCR beta genes was amplified from genomic DNA by a multiplex PCR assay. The Illumina HiSeq System was used to sequence the amplified TCR beta libraries as 87-base-pair reads. The study's own analysis went as follows. Across the roughly 600 repertoires, a later analysis counted 80 million or so unique TCR beta chains, around 10 million of which were shared by at least two donors. Raw reads were error-corrected and collapsed into unique sequences by a nearest-neighbor algorithm in which closely related sequences were merged to remove PCR and sequencing errors. V, D and J gene segments were assigned by aligning CDR3 sequences to IMGT reference sequences. For a sequence to be retained, at least a six-nucleotide match to both a V gene segment and a J gene segment was required. Rearrangements were called productive when the CDR3 lacked stop codons and stayed in frame with V and J; all others were non-productive. Following IMGT convention, CDR3 was defined as the stretch from the second conserved V-encoded cysteine to the conserved J-encoded phenylalanine. The earlier analysis of more than 450 of the donors excluded sequences that lacked an unambiguous match to a single V gene segment. In an earlier analysis of a few hundred of the donors, V segments were called functional above 56.7% productive rearrangements and were called segregating when the between-donor standard deviation exceeded 5%. A statistical classification framework was built to diagnose cytomegalovirus status from the catalog of TCR beta chain sequences. V and J gene assignment, in a later analysis, came from comparing TCR nucleotide sequences with IMGT/GENE-DB human TR gene sequences. A later analysis assigned CDR3 sequences and most-parsimonious VDJ recombination scenarios with the TCRdist pipeline. In a later analysis, every TCR beta chain was defined by the combination of its CDR3 amino acid sequence and its V-gene family, and reads without a unique V-gene family were dropped. In a later analysis, approximately 590 highly shared, low-generation-probability nucleotide sequences were removed to address suspected cross-contamination and a sequencing artifact. For each public chain, a later analysis derived a clonal expansion index from normalized ranks of inferred template counts within each repertoire. In a later analysis, generation probabilities were computed with a VDJ recombination model fitted to out-of-frame rearrangements, and the resulting probabilities were checked against IGoR. Hypergeometric tests were used in a later analysis to score TCR-TCR, TCR-HLA and TCR-CMV co-occurrence, with a repertoire-size bias correction applied to the TCR pairs. In a later analysis, false discovery rates were estimated by permuting HLA or CMV assignments 20 times. A later analysis grouped co-occurring TCRs with DBSCAN, adding TCRdist sequence similarity when clustering within HLA-allele-positive subsets. Repertoires with fewer than 30,000 or more than 120,000 public chains, plus five repertoires with anomalous nucleotide sharing, were excluded from co-occurrence clustering. Here the immuneACCESS table is served through TCRdb, limited to in-frame sequences with V and J called. Missing clones are a known gap in these copies; in checked studies unresolved V genes cover under half, and the rest lacks a known reason. The V and J calls and clone size come from that table; D and trimming were worked out from the DNA. The sample table lists 120,000 or so clones, approximately 78% of them with a count of one. Roughly 5.9% of the sample is taken by the ten largest.

In total, roughly 670 healthy bone marrow donors made up the cohort. All cohort members were sampled while nominally healthy, although unrecorded immune exposures were likely present. The donor was CMV seronegative and was included in the group of a few hundred seronegative cohort members. Each donor provided a peripheral blood sample, and peripheral blood mononuclear cells were used for TCR beta sequencing. Genomic DNA was extracted from the blood cell samples with the Qiagen DNeasy Blood Extraction Kit. In this chain, TRBV20-1 is recombined with TRBJ1-2; the D gene is unclear. The TCR originated in a woman in her thirties or forties in good health and CMV-seronegative. Sequencing used PBMCs. The CDR3 is CSATQRGYTF. The bases read TGCAGTGCTACTCAGCGAGGCTACACCTTC.